Described below is a single T cell receptor beta chain sequence and its context. Its antigen is undetermined. Germline CDR1 and CDR2: SGHRS and YFSETQ. This CDR3 contains 15 residues. The J segment lost 7 bases and the V segment lost 3 bases, leaving 7 bases of the junction unmatched. These data come from a study of cytomegalovirus exposure and HLA in healthy donors. Study-level points and caveats: In the analysis, some V segments, TRBV6-2 and TRBV6-3 included, were excluded as indistinguishable. Reportedly, fewer N-insertions than the roughly 600-donor mean appeared in an Asian-associated ancestry cluster in a later analysis.

Researchers ran the PCR with 60 Vbeta and 13 Jbeta primers. TCRdb's table, derived via immunoSEQ multiplex PCR, lists solely in-frame clones and lacks some. Its listing shows more than 95,000 clones. Nominal health characterized the donors when sampled, though unrecorded immune exposures were likely. Sequencing was carried out using PBMCs. The TCR was taken from a man younger than 35 in good health and CMV-seronegative. The chain is built from TRBV5-1 and TRBJ2-2, with TRBD1 matching over 9 bases. The CDR3 loop reads CASSSITGGGGELFF. CDR3 DNA sequence: TGCGCCAGCAGCTCCATTACAGGGGGCGGCGGGGAGCTGTTTTTT.